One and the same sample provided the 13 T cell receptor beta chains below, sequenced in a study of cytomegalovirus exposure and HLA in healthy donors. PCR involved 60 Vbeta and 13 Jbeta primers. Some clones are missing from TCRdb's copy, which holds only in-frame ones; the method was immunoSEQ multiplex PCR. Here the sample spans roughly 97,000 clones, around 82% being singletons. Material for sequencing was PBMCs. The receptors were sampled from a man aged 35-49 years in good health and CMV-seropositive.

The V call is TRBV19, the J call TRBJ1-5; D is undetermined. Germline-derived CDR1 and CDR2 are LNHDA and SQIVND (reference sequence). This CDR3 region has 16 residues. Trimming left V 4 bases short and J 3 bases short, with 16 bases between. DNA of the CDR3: TGTGCCAGTAGTACAGATCACGGTAAAATCAATCAGCCCCAGCATTTT. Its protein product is CASSTDHGKINQPQHF.

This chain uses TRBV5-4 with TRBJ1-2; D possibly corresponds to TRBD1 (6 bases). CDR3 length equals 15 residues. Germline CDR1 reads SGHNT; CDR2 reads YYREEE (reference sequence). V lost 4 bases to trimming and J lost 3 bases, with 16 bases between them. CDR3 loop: CASSKIGQQYYGYTF. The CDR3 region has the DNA TGTGCCAGCAGCAAAATAGGACAGCAGTACTATGGCTACACCTTC.

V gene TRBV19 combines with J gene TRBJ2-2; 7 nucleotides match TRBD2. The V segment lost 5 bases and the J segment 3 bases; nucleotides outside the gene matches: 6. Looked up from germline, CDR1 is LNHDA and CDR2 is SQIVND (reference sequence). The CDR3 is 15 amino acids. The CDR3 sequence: CASSARRGDTGELFF. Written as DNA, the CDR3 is TGTGCCAGTAGTGCCCGCCGGGGGGACACCGGGGAGCTGTTTTTT.

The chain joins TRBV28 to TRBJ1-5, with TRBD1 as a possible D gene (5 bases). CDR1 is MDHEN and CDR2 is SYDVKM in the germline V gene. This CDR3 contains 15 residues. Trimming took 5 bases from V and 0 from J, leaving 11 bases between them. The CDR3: CASSQGQNSNQPQHF. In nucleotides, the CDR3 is TGTGCCAGCAGTCAAGGACAAAATAGCAATCAGCCCCAGCATTTT.

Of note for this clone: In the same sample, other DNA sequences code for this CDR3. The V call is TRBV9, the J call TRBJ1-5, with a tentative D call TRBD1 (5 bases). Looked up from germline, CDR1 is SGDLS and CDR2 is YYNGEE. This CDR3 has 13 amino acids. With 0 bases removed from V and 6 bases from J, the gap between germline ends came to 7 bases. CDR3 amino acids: CASSVGGGQPQHF. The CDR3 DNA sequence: TGTGCCAGCAGCGTAGGGGGGGGTCAGCCCCAGCATTTT.

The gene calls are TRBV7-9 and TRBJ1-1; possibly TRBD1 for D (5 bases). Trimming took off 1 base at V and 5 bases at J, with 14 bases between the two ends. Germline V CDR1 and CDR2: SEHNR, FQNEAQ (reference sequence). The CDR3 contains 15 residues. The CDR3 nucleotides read TGTGCCAGCAGCTTAGGGCAGGGTGATAAGACTGAAGCTTTCTTT. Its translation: CASSLGQGDKTEAFF.

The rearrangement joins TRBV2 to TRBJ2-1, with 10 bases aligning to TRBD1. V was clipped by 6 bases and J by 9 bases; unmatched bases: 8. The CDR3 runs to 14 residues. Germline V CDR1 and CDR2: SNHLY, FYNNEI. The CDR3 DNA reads TGTGCCAGCAGCTCTGACAGGGGGCTAGGTGAGCAGTTCTTC. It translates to CASSSDRGLGEQFF.

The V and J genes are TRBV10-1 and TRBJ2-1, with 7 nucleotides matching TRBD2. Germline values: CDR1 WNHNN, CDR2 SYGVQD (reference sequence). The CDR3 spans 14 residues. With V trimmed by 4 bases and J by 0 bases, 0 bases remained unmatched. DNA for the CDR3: TGCGCCAGCAGTGGCGGGAGCTCCTACAATGAGCAGTTCTTC. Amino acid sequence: CASSGGSSYNEQFF.

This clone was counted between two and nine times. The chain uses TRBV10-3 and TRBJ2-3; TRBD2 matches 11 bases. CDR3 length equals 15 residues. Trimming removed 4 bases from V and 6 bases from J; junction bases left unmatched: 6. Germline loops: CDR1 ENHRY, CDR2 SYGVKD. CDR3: CAISGELAGADTQYF. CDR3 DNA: TGTGCCATCAGTGGTGAACTAGCGGGAGCCGATACGCAGTATTTT.

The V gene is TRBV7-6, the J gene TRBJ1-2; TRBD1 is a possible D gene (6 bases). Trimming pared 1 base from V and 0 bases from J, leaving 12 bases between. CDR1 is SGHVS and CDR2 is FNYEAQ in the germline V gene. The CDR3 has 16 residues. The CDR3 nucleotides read TGTGCCAGCAGCTTAGGGACAGCTCAAGCTAACTATGGCTACACCTTC. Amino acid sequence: CASSLGTAQANYGYTF.

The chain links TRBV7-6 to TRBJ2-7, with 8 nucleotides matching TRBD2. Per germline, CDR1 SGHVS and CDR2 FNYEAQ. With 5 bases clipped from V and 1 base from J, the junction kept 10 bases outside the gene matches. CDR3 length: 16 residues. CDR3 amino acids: CASSENGRGLSYEQYF. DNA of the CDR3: TGTGCCAGCAGCGAGAACGGGAGGGGTCTTTCCTACGAGCAGTACTTC.

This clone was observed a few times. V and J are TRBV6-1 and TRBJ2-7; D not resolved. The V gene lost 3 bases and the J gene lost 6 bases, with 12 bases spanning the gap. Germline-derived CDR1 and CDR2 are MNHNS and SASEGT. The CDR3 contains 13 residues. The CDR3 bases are TGTGCCAGCAGTGATACTCCGGGTCGCGAGCAGTACTTC. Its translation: CASSDTPGREQYF.

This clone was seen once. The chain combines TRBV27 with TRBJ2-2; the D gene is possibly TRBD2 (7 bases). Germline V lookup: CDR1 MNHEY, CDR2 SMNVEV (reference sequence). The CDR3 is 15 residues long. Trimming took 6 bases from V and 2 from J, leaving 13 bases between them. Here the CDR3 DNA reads TGTGCCAGCAGCCGAAGGGGGGGCAACACCGGGGAGCTGTTTTTT. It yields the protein CASSRRGGNTGELFF.